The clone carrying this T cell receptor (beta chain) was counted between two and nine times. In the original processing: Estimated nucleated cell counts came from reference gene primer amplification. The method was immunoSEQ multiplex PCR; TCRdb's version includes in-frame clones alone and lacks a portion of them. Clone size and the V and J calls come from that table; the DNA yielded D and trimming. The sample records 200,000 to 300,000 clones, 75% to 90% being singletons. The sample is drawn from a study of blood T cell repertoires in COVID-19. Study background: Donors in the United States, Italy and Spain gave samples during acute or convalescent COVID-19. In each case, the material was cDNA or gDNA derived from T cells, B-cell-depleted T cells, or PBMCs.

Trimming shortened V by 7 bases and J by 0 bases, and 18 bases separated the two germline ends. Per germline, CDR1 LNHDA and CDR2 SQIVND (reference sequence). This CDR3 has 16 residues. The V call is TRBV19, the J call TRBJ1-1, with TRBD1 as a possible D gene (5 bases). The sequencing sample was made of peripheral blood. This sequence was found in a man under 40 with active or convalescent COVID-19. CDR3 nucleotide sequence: TGTGCCAGTATTGGTCGGCAGGGCCAGATGAACACTGAAGCTTTCTTT. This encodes CASIGRQGQMNTEAFF.